These T cell receptor beta chains were read from a single sample in a study of cytomegalovirus exposure and HLA in healthy donors. Sequencing was performed with immunoSEQ multiplex PCR; in TCRdb, only in-frame clones are kept and a portion is missing. The sample holds 130,000 or so clones; nearly 90% are singletons and the top ten take approximately 3.5%. The sample consisted of PBMCs. The source is a man aged 25 to 40 in good health and CMV-seronegative. CDR3s include the opening cysteine and the closing phenylalanine or tryptophan. The order of the fields is D gene, V gene, J gene, clone size, CDR3 DNA, CDR3 protein. A D gene is named only where the DNA matches it firmly. Size is stated for part of the rows, as once, few or many counts, or as a class when the clone is expanded.

D gene: .
V gene: TRBV6-5
J gene: TRBJ1-2
clone size: .
CDR3 DNA: TGTGCCAGCAGGGTGGTAGGGGACTATGGCTACACCTTC
CDR3 protein: CASRVVGDYGYTF

D gene: .
V gene: TRBV6-5
J gene: TRBJ1-1
clone size: once
CDR3 DNA: TGTGCCAGCAGTCTCTCTAGACAGGCGAACACTGAAGCTTTCTTT
CDR3 protein: CASSLSRQANTEAFF

D gene: .
V gene: TRBV6-1
J gene: TRBJ1-6
clone size: few
CDR3 DNA: TGTGCCAGCAGGGATTACAGTTATAATTCACCCCTCCACTTT
CDR3 protein: CASRDYSYNSPLHF

D gene: .
V gene: TRBV27
J gene: TRBJ2-5
clone size: .
CDR3 DNA: TGTGCCGGCAGTTCCCCGTTTCAAGAGACCCAGTACTTC
CDR3 protein: CAGSSPFQETQYF

D gene: TRBD1
V gene: TRBV6-5
J gene: TRBJ1-1
clone size: .
CDR3 DNA: TGTGCCAGCAGAAACAGGGGAGACGCTTTCTTT
CDR3 protein: CASRNRGDAFF

D gene: .
V gene: TRBV28
J gene: TRBJ2-4
clone size: .
CDR3 DNA: TGTGCCAGCAGTTGGCCGGGATCAGCCAAAAACATTCAGTACTTC
CDR3 protein: CASSWPGSAKNIQYF

D gene: .
V gene: TRBV2
J gene: TRBJ2-1
clone size: .
CDR3 DNA: TGTGCCAGCAGCGAGAGTCGCGCGAGCGAGCAGTTCTTC
CDR3 protein: CASSESRASEQFF

D gene: .
V gene: TRBV13
J gene: TRBJ2-1
clone size: .
CDR3 DNA: TGTGCCAGCAGCTTAGCTTCGGCAGGGTATTTCGGTGAGCAGTTCTTC
CDR3 protein: CASSLASAGYFGEQFF

D gene: TRBD1
V gene: TRBV27
J gene: TRBJ2-7
clone size: .
CDR3 DNA: TGTGCCAGCAGTTCTCCGGGACAGCCCTACGAGCAGTACTTC
CDR3 protein: CASSSPGQPYEQYF

D gene: .
V gene: TRBV4-1
J gene: TRBJ2-7
clone size: .
CDR3 DNA: TGCGCCAGCAGCCAAGAGGACAAGGACGCCTACGAGCAGTACTTC
CDR3 protein: CASSQEDKDAYEQYF

D gene: TRBD1
V gene: TRBV19
J gene: TRBJ1-5
clone size: .
CDR3 DNA: TGTGCCTCACAGGACAGGGGGCATCAGCCCCAGCATTTT
CDR3 protein: CASQDRGHQPQHF

D gene: .
V gene: TRBV11-2
J gene: TRBJ2-1
clone size: .
CDR3 DNA: TGTGCCAGCAGCGTAGTGGGTGGGGGGTACAATGAGCAGTTCTTC
CDR3 protein: CASSVVGGGYNEQFF

D gene: .
V gene: TRBV7-9
J gene: TRBJ2-3
clone size: .
CDR3 DNA: TGTGCCAGCAGCTTAGTTACGGGGTCTCCCGTCGGAGATACGCAGTATTTT
CDR3 protein: CASSLVTGSPVGDTQYF

D gene: .
V gene: TRBV7-2
J gene: TRBJ2-5
clone size: .
CDR3 DNA: TGTGCCAGCACTCGCGGGGACAGAAGGGAGACCCAGTACTTC
CDR3 protein: CASTRGDRRETQYF

D gene: TRBD1
V gene: TRBV29-1
J gene: TRBJ1-2
clone size: .
CDR3 DNA: TGCAGCGTTGGCCCCAGGGGGTTCTATGGCTACACCTTC
CDR3 protein: CSVGPRGFYGYTF

D gene: TRBD1
V gene: TRBV7-2
J gene: TRBJ1-5
clone size: .
CDR3 DNA: TGTGCCAGCAGCTTGGACAGGGAGTATCAGCCCCAGCATTTT
CDR3 protein: CASSLDREYQPQHF

D gene: .
V gene: TRBV7-3
J gene: TRBJ1-2
clone size: .
CDR3 DNA: TGTGCCAGCAGCCCAAACAGTGGGGCCACGGGTGGCTACACCTTC
CDR3 protein: CASSPNSGATGGYTF

D gene: .
V gene: TRBV6-5
J gene: TRBJ1-1
clone size: .
CDR3 DNA: TGTGCCACCGGTTTGGAGGAGGGCACTGAAGCTTTCTTT
CDR3 protein: CATGLEEGTEAFF

D gene: .
V gene: TRBV27
J gene: TRBJ2-2
clone size: .
CDR3 DNA: TGTGCCAGCAGTTTGGCTGCGAACACCGGGGAGCTGTTTTTT
CDR3 protein: CASSLAANTGELFF

D gene: .
V gene: TRBV5-4
J gene: TRBJ2-7
clone size: once
CDR3 DNA: TGTGCCAGCAGTTTGTCCTCGGGAAGCTCCTACGAGCAGTACTTC
CDR3 protein: CASSLSSGSSYEQYF